These T cell receptor beta chains were read from a single sample in a study of blood T cell repertoires in COVID-19. TCRdb keeps only in-frame clones here, not all; method: immunoSEQ multiplex PCR. The data show under 200,000 clones, with about 87% seen just once and around 3.5% held by the top ten. The sequenced sample was peripheral blood. Every receptor here comes from a man between 18 and 35 years old with active or convalescent COVID-19. CDR3s include the opening cysteine and the closing phenylalanine or tryptophan. D genes are given only for firm matches. Clone size, where shown, is once, few, many, or a class for clones that have expanded.

.	.	TRBV30	TRBJ1-6	TGTGCCTGGAGTGGTGGGAGAAATTCACCCCTCCACTTT	CAWSGGRNSPLHF
.	.	TRBV19	TRBJ1-1	TGTGCCAGTAGTGTTTCCCAGGGTATATGGGCTTTCTTT	CASSVSQGIWAFF
TRBD2	once	TRBV3-1/TRBV3-2	TRBJ2-2	TGTGCCAGCAGCCAAAACACGGGACTACCACCCACCGGGGAGCTGTTTTTT	CASSQNTGLPPTGELFF
.	few	TRBV10-1	TRBJ2-2	TGCGCCAGCAGTGAAACGGGGGGCGGCGGGGAGCTGTTTTTT	CASSETGGGGELFF
TRBD1	.	TRBV28	TRBJ2-6	TGTGCCAGCAGTCCAGGGACAGCCTCTGGGGCCAACGTCCTGACTTTC	CASSPGTASGANVLTF
.	.	TRBV5-1	TRBJ2-3	TGCGCCAGCAGCTTGCCTCGCGGGGGCGCAGATACGCAGTATTTT	CASSLPRGGADTQYF
.	.	TRBV19	TRBJ2-2	TGTGCCAGTAGTGTCTACTCTAGGAACACCGGGGAGCTGTTTTTT	CASSVYSRNTGELFF
.	.	TRBV12-3/TRBV12-4	TRBJ1-5	TGTGCCAGCAGTTTTCCGGGGATTCAGCCCCAGCATTTT	CASSFPGIQPQHF
TRBD2	.	TRBV10-3	TRBJ2-5	TGTGCCATCAGTGTCGGGGCGGGGGGGCAAGAGACCCAGTACTTC	CAISVGAGGQETQYF
.	once	TRBV7-2	TRBJ1-4	TGTGCCAGCGGACAGACACCGCCCGAAAAACTGTTTTTT	CASGQTPPEKLFF